The 3 T cell receptor beta chains given below trace back to one sample, sequenced in a study of blood T cell repertoires in COVID-19. The data were produced by immunoSEQ multiplex PCR, yet TCRdb's version contains in-frame clones alone and is incomplete. The table shows roughly 60,000 clones, with over 55% occurring only once. The sequencing input was peripheral blood. The receptors come from a woman between 65 and 79 years old with COVID-19, enrolled during active disease.

The chain links TRBV5-6 to TRBJ1-1; D ambiguous. Between the trimmed V and J ends, which lost 2 bases and 0 bases, there was a span of 11 bases. From germline, CDR1 is SGHDT and CDR2 YYEEEE. This CDR3 is 15 amino acids long. As DNA, the CDR3 is TGTGCCAGCAGCTTTACTAAGGCCCTGAACACTGAAGCTTTCTTT. Translating it yields CASSFTKALNTEAFF.

The chain links TRBV20-1 to TRBJ1-1, with D unresolved. Germline CDR1 reads DFQATT; CDR2 reads SNEGSKA (reference sequence). The ends were cut back, 6 bases at V and 4 bases at J, with 9 bases in the middle. CDR3 length: 11 amino acids. The DNA for the CDR3 is TGCAGTGCACGTTACGGCACTGAAGCTTTCTTT. It codes for CSARYGTEAFF.

CDR3 residues: CASSLGADTQYF. CDR3 DNA: TGTGCCAGCAGCTTAGGCGCAGATACGCAGTATTTT. The gene calls are TRBV7-2 and TRBJ2-3; D unclear. V was trimmed by 1 base and J by 4 bases, leaving 3 bases between them. Germline V CDR1 and CDR2: SGHTA, FQGNSA. This CDR3 region has 12 residues.